Here is one T cell receptor beta chain with its context. The CDR3 loop spans 15 amino acids. V was trimmed by 6 bases and J by 4 bases, leaving 18 bases between them. The germline CDR1 and CDR2 sequences are SNHLY and FYNNEI. Those who participated ranged in age from roughly 18 to 89 years and resided in 24 US areas. Cohort assignment relied on participant-reported clinical history. This entry comes from a study of blood T cell repertoires in COVID-19. Looking at the study overall: The United States, Italy and Spain provided the acute and convalescent COVID-19 samples. The cDNA or gDNA used as material had been derived from T cells, B-cell-depleted T cells, or PBMCs.

Measured with immunoSEQ multiplex PCR; TCRdb has only the in-frame clones, and not every one. The repertoire has approximately 150,000 clones, about 85% of them found once; the top ten carry 6.2%. This clonotype was obtained from a middle-aged woman who had recovered from COVID-19. The material sequenced was PBMCs or T cells enriched from blood (not recorded which). The chain combines TRBV2 with TRBJ1-2; tentatively, D is TRBD1 (5 bases). CDR3: CASSTRQLPFYGYTF. In DNA form, the CDR3 reads TGTGCCAGCAGCACCCGACAGCTCCCGTTCTATGGCTACACCTTC.